One and the same sample provided the 20 T cell receptor beta chains below, sequenced in a study of shared clonotypes between healthy human individuals. Using immunoSEQ multiplex PCR, the repertoire was profiled, and TCRdb retains in-frame clones only, with some absent. This table has approximately 1.4 million clones, about 98% appearing once. Sequenced material: naive CD4+ T cells sorted from blood. The subset is: CD45RA+ positively selected. The source of these receptors is a man between 25 and 39 years old in good health.

The chain uses TRBV9 and TRBJ2-3, with TRBD2 matching 7 bases. The V gene's germline CDR1 is SGDLS and CDR2 YYNGEE. The ends lost 0 bases at V and 1 base at J; junction bases unmatched: 8. The CDR3 has 17 amino acids. The CDR3 nucleotides are TGTGCCAGCAGCGTAGCTCTTAGCGGGCGCGGCACAGATACGCAGTATTTT. It encodes CASSVALSGRGTDTQYF.

The chain uses TRBV28 and TRBJ1-5; D gene uncertain. Germline V lookup: CDR1 MDHEN, CDR2 SYDVKM. Between the trimmed V and J ends, which lost 5 bases and 5 bases, there was a span of 7 bases. The CDR3 covers 12 residues. The CDR3 is CASSPPHQPQHF. The CDR3 region has the DNA TGTGCCAGCAGTCCCCCCCATCAGCCCCAGCATTTT. Full variable domain (outside the CDR3, taken from reference TRBV28 and TRBJ1-5): DVKVTQSSRYLVKRTGEKVFLECVQDMDHENMFWYRQDPGLGLRLIYFSYDVKMKEKGDIPEGYSVSREKKERFSLILESASTNQTSMYLCASSPPHQPQHFGDGTRLSIL.

The genes are TRBV7-2 and TRBJ2-3; 8 nucleotides line up with TRBD2. Germline CDR1 reads SGHTA; CDR2 reads FQGNSA. The CDR3 contains 17 residues. J was trimmed by 6 bases and V by 1 base; bases with no gene match: 12. The DNA for the CDR3 is TGTGCCAGCAGCTTAGTTCCTAGCGGGCCCCTTGACGATACGCAGTATTTT. Translating it yields CASSLVPSGPLDDTQYF.

The J gene is TRBJ2-3, the V gene TRBV19; 7 bases are a match to TRBD2. Germline CDR1 and CDR2: LNHDA and SQIVND (reference sequence). Germline trimming cut 5 bases from V and 0 bases from J; bases unmatched to any gene: 2. The CDR3 covers 14 residues. DNA of the CDR3: TGTGCCAGTAGTCGGGAGGCAAGCACAGATACGCAGTATTTT. This translates into CASSREASTDTQYF.

This sequence joins TRBV10-3 and TRBJ1-3; D remains ambiguous. There are 14 residues in the CDR3. The germline V gene encodes CDR1 ENHRY and CDR2 SYGVKD. V was shortened by 4 bases and J by 2 bases, with 9 bases between the two germline ends. The CDR3 protein is CAISAQGAGNTIYF. CDR3 nucleotide sequence: TGTGCCATCAGTGCCCAAGGCGCTGGAAACACCATATATTTT.

This clone appeared once. V usage is TRBV29-1 and J usage is TRBJ2-5; no reliable D call. Between the trimmed V and J ends, which lost 7 bases and 2 bases, there was a span of 8 bases. The CDR3 contains 11 residues. The germline CDR1 and CDR2 sequences are SQVTM and ANQGSEA. Here the CDR3 DNA reads TGCAGCGCGGACCCGCAAGAGACCCAGTACTTC. Protein: CSADPQETQYF.

The chain recombines TRBV29-1 with TRBJ2-5; no definite D call. The CDR3 spans 12 residues. V dropped 4 bases and J dropped 2 bases, with 8 bases sitting between them. Germline V gene sequence: CDR1 SQVTM, CDR2 ANQGSEA. CDR3 region: CSVGTPQETQYF. CDR3 in DNA: TGCAGCGTTGGAACGCCACAAGAGACCCAGTACTTC.

The chain joins TRBV29-1 to TRBJ1-1; 8 positions match TRBD1. J was trimmed by 4 bases and V by 7 bases; bases with no gene match: 11. The CDR3 is made up of 14 amino acids. Germline V CDR1 and CDR2: SQVTM, ANQGSEA. The CDR3 sequence: CSGHGQGWSTEAFF. For the CDR3, the DNA is TGCAGCGGCCATGGACAGGGCTGGAGCACTGAAGCTTTCTTT.

The chain carries TRBV11-2 and TRBJ2-1, with 9 nucleotides matching TRBD1. CDR1 is SGHAT and CDR2 is FQNNGV in the germline V gene. The trim removed 5 bases at V and 7 bases at J, leaving 6 bases unmatched. This CDR3 is 14 amino acids long. For the CDR3, the DNA is TGTGCCAGCAGCGCAGGGACAGGGAGAAATGAGCAGTTCTTC. Its protein product is CASSAGTGRNEQFF.

This sequence joins TRBV28 and TRBJ1-1; D is undetermined. Per the germline V gene, CDR1 is MDHEN and CDR2 is SYDVKM. V was pared by 10 bases and J by 2 bases, with 5 bases between. This CDR3 is built from 10 residues. Here the CDR3 reads CAKPNTEAFF. The CDR3, as DNA: TGTGCCAAGCCAAACACTGAAGCTTTCTTT.

This chain joins TRBV5-1 and TRBJ2-3, with a tentative D call TRBD1 (6 bases). The germline gives CDR1 SGHRS, CDR2 YFSETQ. The CDR3 is 14 residues long. Trimming took 2 bases from V and 5 from J, leaving 12 bases between them. The DNA of the CDR3 is TGCGCCAGCAGCTTCCAGGACAGAAAAGATACGCAGTATTTT. It is translated as CASSFQDRKDTQYF.

The rearrangement links TRBV19 to TRBJ2-6; D is unresolved. Germline V lookup: CDR1 LNHDA, CDR2 SQIVND (reference sequence). This CDR3 comprises 15 residues. V was shortened by 6 bases and J by 0 bases, with 9 bases between the two germline ends. CDR3 region: CASRSDFSGANVLTF. The CDR3 DNA reads as TGTGCCAGTAGATCCGACTTCTCTGGGGCCAACGTCCTGACTTTC.

This chain joins TRBV10-3 and TRBJ2-2; D might be TRBD1 (6 bases). This CDR3 has 11 amino acids. Germline CDR1 and CDR2: ENHRY and SYGVKD. V was cut by 9 bases and J by 7 bases, with 9 bases left in between. In DNA form, the CDR3 reads TGTGCCATACAGGGCCACGGGGAGCTGTTTTTT. It yields the protein CAIQGHGELFF.

The rearrangement links TRBV7-8 to TRBJ2-2; perhaps TRBD1 as D (6 bases). Trimming removed 5 bases at V and 1 base at J, with 11 bases between. The CDR3 consists of 15 residues. Germline V gene data show CDR1 as SGHVS and CDR2 as FQNEAQ. The chain's CDR3 is CASSTRDMNTGELFF. CDR3 DNA: TGTGCCAGCAGCACCCGGGACATGAACACCGGGGAGCTGTTTTTT.

This chain connects TRBV11-3 to TRBJ2-1; D gene unclear. Per germline, CDR1 SGHNT and CDR2 YENEEA. The CDR3 is 12 amino acids. V was clipped by 1 base and J by 7 bases, with 5 bases between them. The CDR3 protein is CASSLAPNEQFF. The CDR3, as DNA: TGTGCCAGCAGCTTAGCCCCTAATGAGCAGTTCTTC.

The chain links TRBV14 to TRBJ2-7, with D perhaps TRBD1 or TRBD2 (6 bases each). Germline loops: CDR1 SGHDN, CDR2 FVKESK. The CDR3 consists of 16 residues. V dropped 4 bases and J dropped 3 bases, with 19 bases sitting between them. The CDR3 DNA sequence: TGTGCCAGCAGCCCCCGTGGGGGGCTCGGCCACTACGAGCAGTACTTC. Its translation: CASSPRGGLGHYEQYF.

V and J are TRBV25-1 and TRBJ2-1; tentatively, D is TRBD2 (6 bases). The CDR3 runs to 13 residues. Deletions cut 5 bases from V and 8 bases from J, with 13 bases between. The V gene's germline CDR1 is MGHDK and CDR2 SYGVNS. The DNA of the CDR3 is TGTGCCAGCAGTTCTCCGGGACTCTATGAGCAGTTCTTC. The encoded protein is CASSSPGLYEQFF.

The chain links TRBV5-1 to TRBJ2-2; D possibly corresponds to TRBD2 (6 bases). CDR3 length equals 15 residues. Looked up from germline, CDR1 is SGHRS and CDR2 is YFSETQ. V lost 4 bases, J lost 8 bases, and 18 bases lay in between. The CDR3 is CASSRAGTELGELFF. DNA for the CDR3: TGCGCCAGCAGCAGGGCGGGGACCGAGCTAGGGGAGCTGTTTTTT.

The rearrangement links TRBV6-5 to TRBJ2-7, with D possibly matching TRBD1 (6 bases). V lost 0 bases to trimming and J lost 5 bases, with 14 bases between them. Germline V CDR1 and CDR2: MNHEY, SVGAGI. CDR3 length: 15 amino acids. In nucleotides, the CDR3 is TGTGCCAGCAGTTACTCGAACAATGGACAGAACGAGCAGTACTTC. Its translation is CASSYSNNGQNEQYF.

This clone was found once. This sequence joins TRBV7-9 and TRBJ2-7; D might be TRBD2 (5 bases). The V end was cut by 10 bases, the J end by 4 bases, with 17 bases between. This CDR3 is built from 13 residues. Germline V lookup: CDR1 SEHNR, CDR2 FQNEAQ (reference sequence). CDR3 sequence: CATARGSTYEQYF. The CDR3 bases are TGTGCCACCGCTCGGGGATCCACTTACGAGCAGTACTTC.